This TCR beta chain stems from a study of blood T cell repertoires in COVID-19 (dated by TCRdb to about 2020). With respect to the entire study: Collaborator samples came from the United States, Italy and Spain and covered acute and convalescent phases of COVID-19. The prospective study material was composed of cDNA or gDNA derived from T cells, B-cell-depleted T cells, or PBMCs. Subjects who had been exposed to COVID-19, were actively infected with it, or had recovered from it provided the deeply sampled blood TCRbeta repertoires that made up the dataset. The repertoires were made available in a free public database intended to serve as a resource for research on the immune response to SARS-CoV-2. The samples were drawn from the first 160 participants of the ongoing ImmuneRACE study and from some 1,300 subjects provided by 6 global collaborators. Nearly every sample came with metadata listing a de-identified subject ID, COVID-19 status, age in years and sex. Where HLA class I and class II types were available, the types were taken from metadata supplied by the sample provider, not from assay-based typing. Study-wide conclusions, independent of this receptor: The quantity of clinical and demographic metadata differed by source and by participant and was supplied without curation.

Trimming takes 2 bases off V and 3 bases off J; junction bases not matched to a gene: 4. For CDR1 and CDR2, the germline V gene (reference sequence) lists MNHNY and SVGAGI. Its CDR3 holds 15 amino acids, cysteine through phenylalanine. CDR3 DNA is the only sequence kept; it has 45 bases, read in frame from the first base. A single count supports this clone. The clone's antigen remains unknown. No base-level quality is on record; no much larger clone is a single base apart. TCRbeta CDR3 regions were amplified from genomic DNA using the immunoSEQ Assay, a bias-controlled multiplex PCR. For the original study's pipeline: Nucleated cell counts per sample were estimated from amplification of reference gene primers within the assay. To quantify the absolute abundance of each unique TCRbeta CDR3 rearrangement, sequence reads were collapsed and filtered. Productive Simpson clonality was computed per sample as the square root of Simpson's diversity index over productive rearrangements. What TCRdb holds here is the immuneACCESS table cut down to in-frame rearrangements. Part of the clones is not present; checked against another copy, under half of the missing clones reflect an unresolved V gene, and the others are unexplained. V and J calls and clone size follow that table, whereas D and trimming were derived from the DNA. The sample data list 150,000 to 200,000 clones, and 88% of these were observed just once. Of the sample, roughly 1.9% is held by the ten largest clones.

A second Seattle source provided samples from volunteer blood donors who had recovered from COVID-19. The collaborating institutions used their own protocols to collect whole blood in K2EDTA tubes. For TCRbeta analysis, collaborators shipped samples as frozen whole blood, isolated PBMCs, or DNA extracted from either of those sample types. The chain joins TRBV6-6 to TRBJ2-7, with 10 bases matching TRBD2. Sequencing used peripheral blood. The sequence derives from a man aged 45-65 years who had recovered from COVID-19. CDR3 reads: CASSYGLAGDYEQYF. The DNA sequence follows: TGTGCCAGCAGTTACGGTCTAGCGGGGGACTACGAGCAGTACTTC.